The rows below give T cell receptor beta chains drawn from one sample of a study of blood T cell repertoires in COVID-19. The table came from immunoSEQ multiplex PCR; TCRdb's copy has only in-frame clones and leaves some out. The sample shows some 97,000 clones, around nine tenths of them seen only once. Sequencing input: peripheral blood. The source is a man aged 45 to 65 with acute or convalescent COVID-19. Each CDR3 is given with its conserved first and last residue. Fields, in order: clone size, D gene, CDR3 length, V gene, J gene, CDR3 DNA, CDR3 protein. The D gene is left open where the match is weak. Size tells how often a clone was seen (once, few, many) or the class of an expanded clone, and some rows leave it out.

.,TRBD2,18,TRBV24-1,TRBJ2-3,TGTGCCACCAGTGATTCCCTGACTAGCGGAGGGACCACAGATACGCAGTATTTT,CATSDSLTSGGTTDTQYF
.,.,12,TRBV6-5,TRBJ2-7,TGTGCCAGCAGCCGGGATTGGTCCGAGCAGTACTTC,CASSRDWSEQYF
.,TRBD1,14,TRBV2,TRBJ1-2,TGTGCCAGCAGTGAAGCTGGACAGGGGAATGGCTACACCTTC,CASSEAGQGNGYTF
once,.,9,TRBV7-8,TRBJ2-5,TGTGCCACCCGCCCAGGGGAGTACTTC,CATRPGEYF
.,.,19,TRBV12-5,TRBJ2-5,TGTGCTAGTGGTTTGGTATTGTTATCGTTACAAATTAACCAAGAGACCCAGTACTTC,CASGLVLLSLQINQETQYF
.,TRBD1,16,TRBV6-1,TRBJ2-7,TGTGCCAGCAGTGATTTGCGGACAGGGACCACCTACGAGCAGTACTTC,CASSDLRTGTTYEQYF
.,TRBD2,17,TRBV11-2,TRBJ2-1,TGTGCCAGCAGCCCTCCACCGGGACTAGGCTCCTACAATGAGCAGTTCTTC,CASSPPPGLGSYNEQFF
.,TRBD2,14,TRBV9,TRBJ2-1,TGTGCCAGCAGCGTAGAGGGAGGGGTAGATGAGCAGTTCTTC,CASSVEGGVDEQFF
.,TRBD1,15,TRBV29-1,TRBJ1-2,TGCAGCGTCGATACCGGGACAGGGGACAACTATGGCTACACCTTC,CSVDTGTGDNYGYTF
.,TRBD1,13,TRBV19,TRBJ2-5,TGTGCCAGTAGGGCTACAGGGGAGGAGACCCAGTACTTC,CASRATGEETQYF
.,TRBD1,17,TRBV4-2,TRBJ2-2,TGTGCCAGCAGCCAAGATCGAGGGGGCCGGGACACCGGGGAGCTGTTTTTT,CASSQDRGGRDTGELFF
.,.,15,TRBV5-1,TRBJ1-1,TGCGCCAGCAGCTTTACGGGACAAATGAACACTGAAGCTTTCTTT,CASSFTGQMNTEAFF
.,TRBD2,14,TRBV6-5,TRBJ2-1,TGTGCCAGCAGCACCGGACTAGCCATCAATGAGCAGTTCTTC,CASSTGLAINEQFF
.,TRBD2,15,TRBV5-4,TRBJ2-7,TGTGCCAGCAGCTTGGGACTAGCGGGAGGGCGCGAGCAGTACTTC,CASSLGLAGGREQYF
.,.,13,TRBV11-3,TRBJ1-1,TGTGCCAGCAGCTATTTGACAGCCACTGAAGCTTTCTTT,CASSYLTATEAFF
.,.,15,TRBV6-5,TRBJ2-1,TGTGCCAGCAGCCGGACCTTTTCTTGGGGGGATGAGCAGTTCTTC,CASSRTFSWGDEQFF
.,.,16,TRBV12-5,TRBJ1-3,TGTGCTAGTGGTTTGGTACTACTTGGCTCTGGAAACACCATATATTTT,CASGLVLLGSGNTIYF
.,TRBD1,12,TRBV9,TRBJ1-2,TGTGCCATCAGGGGGACAACTTATGGCTACACCTTC,CAIRGTTYGYTF
.,.,17,TRBV5-1,TRBJ1-4,TGCGCCAGCAGCTTACGATCAGGGGTAGTAACTAATGAAAAACTGTTTTTT,CASSLRSGVVTNEKLFF
.,TRBD1,15,TRBV4-3,TRBJ2-3,TGCGCCAGCAGCCCCGGGACAGGGAGCACAGATACGCAGTATTTT,CASSPGTGSTDTQYF
.,.,18,TRBV18,TRBJ2-1,TGTGCCAGCTCACCAATTGGGTTGGCAGGTGGCTCCTACAATGAGCAGTTCTTC,CASSPIGLAGGSYNEQFF
.,.,13,TRBV27,TRBJ2-1,TGTGCCAGCAGTTTAGCGGCTTACAATGAGCAGTTCTTC,CASSLAAYNEQFF
.,TRBD2,15,TRBV24-1,TRBJ2-5,TGTGCCACCGCGGCGGTTAGCGGGAGGGTGGAGACCCAGTACTTC,CATAAVSGRVETQYF
.,TRBD2,14,TRBV5-1,TRBJ2-7,TGCGCCAGCAGCTTGACTAGCGGGAATAACGAGCAGTACTTC,CASSLTSGNNEQYF
.,.,13,TRBV30,TRBJ1-2,TGTGCCTGGAGTGTACGGGGAAACTATGGCTACACCTTC,CAWSVRGNYGYTF
few,.,16,TRBV6-6,TRBJ1-6,TGTGCCAGCAGTTACGATTCGGGGGGGCTAGGTTCACCCCTCCACTTT,CASSYDSGGLGSPLHF
.,.,11,TRBV20-1,TRBJ2-5,TGCAGTGCCATCGGGGAAGAGACCCAGTACTTC,CSAIGEETQYF
.,TRBD2,15,TRBV27,TRBJ2-7,TGTGCCAGCAGTTTATCCGGGACTAGCGCCTACGAGCAGTACTTC,CASSLSGTSAYEQYF
once,TRBD2,19,TRBV4-3,TRBJ2-1,TGCGCCAGCAGCCAAGATCGGAAGGCTAGCGGGAGCCGTGGGCATGAGCAGTTCTTC,CASSQDRKASGSRGHEQFF
.,TRBD1,20,TRBV5-1,TRBJ1-1,TGCGCCAGCAGCTTGAGCCCGGGACAGGGGGCGAGATTTGAGGACACTGAAGCTTTCTTT,CASSLSPGQGARFEDTEAFF
.,.,16,TRBV5-1,TRBJ2-7,TGCGCCAGCAGCTTGCCCACCACGGGGAGCCCGGACGAGCAGTACTTC,CASSLPTTGSPDEQYF
.,.,13,TRBV6-6,TRBJ1-2,TGTGCCAGCAGACCCGGCGGGGACTATGGCTACACCTTC,CASRPGGDYGYTF
.,TRBD1,14,TRBV6-5,TRBJ2-7,TGTGCCAGCACCGCCGGGACAGGGAGGTACGAGCAGTACTTC,CASTAGTGRYEQYF